The source of this TCR beta chain is a study of T-cell memory formation after mild COVID-19. General study results and limits: Some clones that responded were present in memory (sampled pre-infection), which suggests cross-reactive memory joined. Shrinking CD4+ clones were chiefly CM and EM; CD8+ ones were chiefly EMRA.

This clonotype showed up many times. Antigen unknown. Sample barcodes and UMIs were carried by the TCR alpha and TCR beta cDNA libraries that 5'RACE generated with constant-segment primers. TCRdb re-called the 5' RACE reads with MiXCR, one entry per CDR3 protein. The table shows approximately 30,000 distinct CDR3 sequences, with about 7.3% occurring only once. The CDR3 spans 17 residues. Between the trimmed V and J ends, which lost 5 bases and 7 bases, there was a span of 24 bases. Germline assignment: CDR1 MNHNY and CDR2 SVGAGI (reference sequence). Material for sequencing was PBMCs or a T cell subset sorted from them (not recorded which). This clonotype originated in a young man who had mild COVID-19 (a few samples of this study predate the infection). Cell type and time point are not known. The J gene is TRBJ2-1, the V gene TRBV6-6; a weak D match, TRBD1 (6 bases). The CDR3 sequence: CASSLRNRAASENEQFF. CDR3 nucleotides: TGTGCCAGCAGTCTTAGAAACAGGGCCGCAAGTGAGAATGAGCAGTTCTTC.